Below are 30 T cell receptor beta chains sequenced from a single sample in a study of T-cell reconstitution after alpha-beta-depleted transplantation in children. Unique molecular identifiers tagged the TCRbeta library. TCRdb re-derived calls from the PCR reads in MiXCR, one entry per CDR3 protein. This table has hundreds of thousands of distinct CDR3 sequences, approximately 17% appearing once. Source: PBMCs from the stem cell graft donor, taken from the stem cell graft. The source is a human donor who donated a stem cell graft to a child with acute myeloid leukemia.

This clonotype was recorded a few times. The rearrangement joins TRBV28 to TRBJ2-3; 10 nucleotides agree with TRBD2. CDR3 length: 15 residues. Per germline, CDR1 MDHEN and CDR2 SYDVKM. The J segment lost 6 bases and the V segment lost 6 bases, leaving 9 bases of the junction unmatched. As DNA, the CDR3 is TGTGCCAGCAGAAGACTAGCGGGCCTTTCTGATACGCAGTATTTT. The encoded protein is CASRRLAGLSDTQYF.

The J gene is TRBJ1-4, the V gene TRBV7-9, with D hard to call. The CDR3 runs 12 residues. Looked up from germline, CDR1 is SEHNR and CDR2 is FQNEAQ (reference sequence). The V end lost 1 base, the J end lost 10 bases, and 7 bases lay between the germline ends. The CDR3 protein is CASSLVNGKLFF. The DNA for the CDR3 is TGTGCCAGCAGCTTAGTTAACGGAAAACTGTTTTTT.

The table lists this clonotype with many counts. This rearrangement joins TRBV13 to TRBJ1-4, with TRBD1 as a possible D gene (5 bases). Trimming stripped 3 bases from V and 8 bases from J, with 16 bases between. CDR3 length: 15 residues. From germline, CDR1 is PRHDT and CDR2 FYEKMQ (reference sequence). The CDR3 nucleotides are TGTGCCAGCAGCTTTACCGGGACCCGGGGAGAAAAACTGTTTTTT. Protein product: CASSFTGTRGEKLFF.

This clonotype was detected only a few times. This sequence joins TRBV27 and TRBJ1-1; D unclear. V lost 2 bases to trimming and J lost 5 bases, with 12 bases between them. From germline, CDR1 is MNHEY and CDR2 SMNVEV (reference sequence). The CDR3 length is 14 residues. The CDR3 nucleotides are TGTGCCAGCAGTTTAGTGGGTTCCGGGACTGAAGCTTTCTTT. This encodes CASSLVGSGTEAFF.

This clonotype was detected many times. The V call is TRBV6-6, the J call TRBJ2-7; no definite D call. Germline V gives CDR1 MNHNY, CDR2 SVGAGI (reference sequence). Trimming cost V 2 bases and J 6 bases, with 5 bases left between them. The CDR3 is 11 residues long. CDR3: CASSYESEQYF. Here the CDR3 DNA reads TGTGCCAGCAGTTACGAATCCGAGCAGTACTTC.

This clonotype was seen more than once but under ten times. The V and J genes are TRBV7-9 and TRBJ2-1; D may be TRBD2 (6 bases). The germline V gene encodes CDR1 SEHNR and CDR2 FQNEAQ (reference sequence). The CDR3 sequence is 16 residues long. Deletions cut 0 bases from V and 6 bases from J, with 15 bases between. CDR3 in amino acids: CASSLALRGLINEQFF. The CDR3 bases are TGTGCCAGCAGCTTAGCTTTGCGGGGTCTGATCAATGAGCAGTTCTTC.

The rearrangement uses TRBV3-1 and TRBJ1-2; D gene ambiguous. Germline assignment: CDR1 LGHDT and CDR2 YNNKEL (reference sequence). Trimming shortened V by 4 bases and J by 8 bases, and 11 bases separated the two germline ends. The CDR3 is 12 amino acids. DNA of the CDR3: TGTGCCAGCAGCCTGCAAGAGGGAGGCTACACCTTC. As protein: CASSLQEGGYTF.

This clonotype has a handful of counts. The chain combines TRBV6-6 with TRBJ2-5; maybe TRBD1 (6 bases). The V end was cut by 6 bases, the J end by 3 bases, with 11 bases between. Per germline, CDR1 MNHNY and CDR2 SVGAGI (reference sequence). This CDR3 contains 13 residues. The DNA for the CDR3 is TGTGCCAGCAGCGAGAACAGGGAAGAGACCCAGTACTTC. This sequence encodes CASSENREETQYF.

The chain is built from TRBV11-1 and TRBJ2-3, with 9 bases aligning to TRBD2. V was pared by 7 bases and J by 0 bases, with 14 bases of the junction left unmatched. The CDR3 covers 18 residues. Germline CDR1 is SGHAT and CDR2 is FQDESV (reference sequence). CDR3 nucleotide sequence: TGTGCCAGCACCCCTGGAGCGGGGGGTCGTGCTAGCACAGATACGCAGTATTTT. Translating it yields CASTPGAGGRASTDTQYF.

In this sample, this clonotype turned up many times. The chain combines TRBV29-1 with TRBJ2-7; D unclear. The germline V and J ends were trimmed by 6 bases and 3 bases, with 12 bases remaining between them. Germline CDR1 SQVTM, CDR2 ANQGSEA. CDR3 size: 12 residues. CDR3 loop: CSVPGLSYEQYF. DNA of the CDR3: TGCAGCGTCCCCGGTCTGAGCTACGAGCAGTACTTC.

This clonotype was recorded many times. The rearrangement uses TRBV20-1 and TRBJ2-7; weak D call: TRBD1 (5 bases). The length of the CDR3 is 16 residues. V lost 0 bases, J lost 5 bases, and 20 bases lay in between. Germline lookup yields CDR1 DFQATT and CDR2 SNEGSKA (reference sequence). CDR3 in amino acids: CSARDRNRNVGHEQYF. Written as DNA, the CDR3 is TGCAGTGCTAGAGATCGGAACAGGAACGTCGGCCACGAGCAGTACTTC.

This clonotype was seen many times. The V call is TRBV25-1, the J call TRBJ2-5, with D hard to call. The CDR3 contains 15 residues. Germline lookup yields CDR1 MGHDK and CDR2 SYGVNS. V was pared by 8 bases and J by 1 base, with 17 bases between. The CDR3 protein is CASQQGQILQETQYF. CDR3 DNA: TGTGCCAGCCAGCAAGGGCAGATCCTCCAAGAGACCCAGTACTTC.

V gene TRBV5-1 combines with J gene TRBJ1-3, with a possible D match to TRBD1 (6 bases). Trimming cost V 0 bases and J 2 bases, with 18 bases left between them. The CDR3 covers 18 residues. Germline V gene lookup returns CDR1 SGHRS and CDR2 YFSETQ. CDR3 DNA sequence: TGCGCCAGCAGCTTGGCCTCGACAGGCCTGGGCCCTGGAAACACCATATATTTT. Residues: CASSLASTGLGPGNTIYF.

This clonotype appeared a few times. J is TRBJ2-3 and V is TRBV7-2, with D uncertain. V lost 5 bases, J lost 3 bases, and 18 bases lay in between. The CDR3 has 16 residues. Germline loops: CDR1 SGHTA, CDR2 FQGNSA. Written as DNA, the CDR3 is TGTGCCAGCAGCCCTGGATCCAGCCCCTCAACAGATACGCAGTATTTT. Translation: CASSPGSSPSTDTQYF.

This clonotype has just a few counts. The rearrangement uses TRBV7-2 and TRBJ1-1; D unresolved. Trimming cost V 4 bases and J 7 bases, with 10 bases left between them. There are 12 residues in the CDR3. Looked up from germline, CDR1 is SGHTA and CDR2 is FQGNSA. CDR3 amino acids: CASSWGPLEAFF. CDR3 in DNA: TGTGCCAGCAGCTGGGGTCCCCTTGAAGCTTTCTTT.

This clonotype was seen a handful of times. The chain couples TRBV5-1 to TRBJ2-3, with D perhaps TRBD2 (6 bases). Trimming shortened V by 4 bases and J by 2 bases, and 11 bases separated the two germline ends. This CDR3 comprises 14 residues. Looked up from germline, CDR1 is SGHRS and CDR2 is YFSETQ. CDR3: CASSPGLDTDTQYF. The CDR3 nucleotides are TGCGCCAGCAGCCCGGGACTGGACACAGATACGCAGTATTTT.

This clonotype was counted a few times. The chain carries TRBV10-3 and TRBJ1-5; D is perhaps TRBD1 (5 bases). The CDR3 runs to 18 residues. Germline CDR1 and CDR2: ENHRY and SYGVKD. The V and J ends lost 2 bases and 5 bases respectively, with 22 bases between them. The CDR3: CAISEGGVGGSSDQPQHF. CDR3 bases: TGTGCCATCAGTGAGGGGGGGGTCGGCGGGAGTAGTGATCAGCCCCAGCATTTT.

This clonotype was counted a few times. The V and J genes are TRBV5-1 and TRBJ1-4; D unresolved. V lost 4 bases, J lost 8 bases, and 18 bases lay in between. Per the germline V gene, CDR1 is SGHRS and CDR2 is YFSETQ. The CDR3 covers 15 residues. DNA of the CDR3: TGCGCCAGCAGCACTCGCCCGGGGAGAGGCGAAAAACTGTTTTTT. It translates to CASSTRPGRGEKLFF. Filled out from reference TRBV5-1 and TRBJ1-4, the complete variable domain reads KAGVTQTPRYLIKTRGQQVTLSCSPISGHRSVSWYQQTPGQGLQFLFEYFSETQRNKGNFPGRFSGRQFSNSRSEMNVSTLELGDSALYLCASSTRPGRGEKLFFGSGTQLSVL.

V and J are TRBV21-1 and TRBJ2-7; the table's D call, TRBD1, was not checked against the DNA. TRBV21-1 is a recognized pseudogene. This CDR3 has 18 residues. CDR3 sequence (DNA): TGTGCCAGCACCACCACTTCTCGGGCGGGGGCACCCTCTTACGAGCAGTACTTC. It specifies CASTTTSRAGAPSYEQYF.

This clonotype has a handful of counts. Germline and junction disagree at one end, which may indicate a read error. V is TRBV12-3 or TRBV12-4 and J is TRBJ2-7; D ambiguous. The CDR3 contains 15 residues. CDR3 region: CASSLGTLNSYEQYF. For the CDR3, the DNA is TGTGCCAGCAGTTTGGGCACCTTAAACTCCTACGAGCAGTATTTC.

The chain uses TRBV3-1 and TRBJ2-1, with 10 bases lining up with TRBD2. V was clipped by 0 bases and J by 9 bases; unmatched bases: 8. This CDR3 is 16 amino acids long. The germline gives CDR1 LGHDT, CDR2 YNNKEL (reference sequence). The CDR3 spells CASSQEGAGGLIEQFF. Written as DNA, the CDR3 is TGTGCCAGCAGCCAAGAGGGAGCGGGGGGGCTTATTGAGCAGTTCTTC.

This clonotype was picked up many times. The chain has TRBV20-1 and TRBJ1-5; TRBD1 matches at 9 bases. The CDR3 is 17 amino acids. Germline CDR1 and CDR2: DFQATT and SNEGSKA (reference sequence). Germline trimming cut 0 bases from V and 2 bases from J; bases unmatched to any gene: 8. The CDR3 protein is CSAREDRGGRGNQPQHF. The CDR3 bases are TGCAGTGCTAGAGAGGACAGGGGAGGTAGAGGCAATCAGCCCCAGCATTTT.

The V gene is TRBV28, the J gene TRBJ2-1; TRBD1 might be the D (6 bases). V gave up 5 bases and J gave up 1 base, with 12 bases separating them. The CDR3 has 15 residues. From germline, CDR1 is MDHEN and CDR2 SYDVKM. CDR3 coding DNA: TGTGCCAGCAGTACCCGGACAGCTTCCTACAATGAGCAGTTCTTC. This encodes CASSTRTASYNEQFF.

The chain links TRBV19 to TRBJ1-5; D call uncertain. This CDR3 region has 13 residues. Germline V CDR1 and CDR2: LNHDA, SQIVND (reference sequence). With 3 bases removed from V and 7 bases from J, the gap between germline ends came to 10 bases. CDR3: CASSISFGQPQHF. The CDR3 region has the DNA TGTGCCAGTAGTATCAGCTTCGGCCAGCCCCAGCATTTT.

The sample holds many counts of this clonotype. The chain uses TRBV29-1 and TRBJ1-2, with a possible D match to TRBD1 (5 bases). The CDR3 is 13 residues long. V was trimmed by 7 bases and J by 4 bases, leaving 16 bases between them. Germline CDR1 is SQVTM and CDR2 is ANQGSEA. CDR3 sequence (DNA): TGCAGCGCCCTGGACACCTCAACCTATGGCTACACCTTC. Amino acid sequence: CSALDTSTYGYTF.

This clonotype has a count of ten or more. The V gene is TRBV6-1, the J gene TRBJ2-2; D ambiguous. The length of the CDR3 is 16 residues. V was cut by 7 bases and J by 3 bases, with 18 bases left in between. In germline, CDR1 is MNHNS, CDR2 SASEGT. CDR3 bases: TGTGCCAGCAACCGCAGACCGACCCGGTACACCGGGGAGCTGTTTTTT. Encoded protein: CASNRRPTRYTGELFF.

This clonotype was observed at least ten times. The chain has TRBV12-3 or TRBV12-4 and TRBJ2-6, with 9 bases that match TRBD1. The CDR3 spans 17 residues. Trimming removed 6 bases from V and 4 bases from J; junction bases left unmatched: 10. For the CDR3, the DNA is TGTGCCAGCAGATCTACAGGGGGCGCGGCAGGGGCCAACGTCCTGACTTTC. Translating it yields CASRSTGGAAGANVLTF.

This clonotype was counted at least ten times. J is TRBJ1-5 and V is TRBV20-1, with D perhaps TRBD1 (5 bases). The germline CDR1 and CDR2 sequences are DFQATT and SNEGSKA (reference sequence). The V end was cut by 0 bases, the J end by 5 bases, with 14 bases between. The CDR3 extends over 15 amino acids. CDR3 nucleotide sequence: TGCAGTGCTAGAGAACCAGGGTTGCAGGATCAGCCCCAGCATTTT. It codes for CSAREPGLQDQPQHF.

Worth noting for this clonotype: It may be a read error: a sequence one base away is much more abundant. This chain joins TRBV7-2 and TRBJ2-1, with a tentative D call TRBD2 (6 bases). The closer fit of TRBJ2-7 to the DNA end suggests the J call may be wrong. The V gene's germline CDR1 is SGHTA and CDR2 FQGNSA. The CDR3 spans 17 residues. CDR3 loop: CASSLTGRQLSYNEQYF. The CDR3, as DNA: TGTGCCAGCAGCTTAACGGGGAGGCAACTTTCCTACAATGAGCAGTACTTC.

This clonotype was detected a few times. The chain combines TRBV13 with TRBJ2-3; a weak D match, TRBD2 (5 bases). This CDR3 spans 15 amino acids. V was trimmed by 5 bases and J by 6 bases, leaving 18 bases between them. Germline assignment: CDR1 PRHDT and CDR2 FYEKMQ (reference sequence). The CDR3 DNA reads as TGTGCCAGCAGCCCGAGGGATGCAAAAAGGGATACGCAGTATTTT. Translated: CASSPRDAKRDTQYF.